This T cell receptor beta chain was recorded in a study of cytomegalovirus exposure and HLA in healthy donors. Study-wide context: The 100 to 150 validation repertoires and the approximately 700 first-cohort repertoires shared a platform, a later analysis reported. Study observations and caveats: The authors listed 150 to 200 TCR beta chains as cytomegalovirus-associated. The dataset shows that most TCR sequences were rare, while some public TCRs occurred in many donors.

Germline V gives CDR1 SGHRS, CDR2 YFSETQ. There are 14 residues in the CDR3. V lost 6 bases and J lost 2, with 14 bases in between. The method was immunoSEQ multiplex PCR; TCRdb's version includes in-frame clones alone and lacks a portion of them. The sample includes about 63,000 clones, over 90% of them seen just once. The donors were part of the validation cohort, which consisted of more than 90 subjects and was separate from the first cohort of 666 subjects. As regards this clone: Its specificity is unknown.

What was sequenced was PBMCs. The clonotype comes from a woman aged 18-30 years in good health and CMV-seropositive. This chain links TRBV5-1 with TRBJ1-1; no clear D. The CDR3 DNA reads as TGCGCCAGCACCCCGCGAGGAGCAAACACTGAAGCTTTCTTT. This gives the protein CASTPRGANTEAFF. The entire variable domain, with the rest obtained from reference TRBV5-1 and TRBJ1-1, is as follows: KAGVTQTPRYLIKTRGQQVTLSCSPISGHRSVSWYQQTPGQGLQFLFEYFSETQRNKGNFPGRFSGRQFSNSRSEMNVSTLELGDSALYLCASTPRGANTEAFFGQGTRLTVV.